This T cell receptor beta chain emerged from a study of T cells expressing NK-cell markers. Findings and caveats of the study: In about 6 donors, dominant NKG2C+ clonotypes were about 1.0-7.5% of CD8+ T cells.

About this clonotype itself: The antigen is undetermined.

From its re-call of the 5' RACE reads, TCRdb lists each CDR3 protein once, without DNA. This listing includes more than 400,000 distinct CDR3 sequences. Germline CDR1 and CDR2: SGHNT and YYREEE (reference sequence). The CDR3 is 13 amino acids. The receptor comes from a woman aged 18 to 75 in good health. Sequenced material: blood T cells: a sorted CD56 or NKG2C T cell subset, CD4+ or CD8+ T cells, or bulk PBMC T cells (not recorded which). The chain couples TRBV5-4 to TRBJ2-1; TCRdb indicates TRBD1, and absent DNA this call remains unverified. Here the CDR3 reads CASSKDRQFEQFF.